A single sample is the source of the 19 T cell receptor beta chains below, sequenced in a study of tumor and adjacent non-tumor tissue in lung cancer. RNA was extracted from bulk tissue without any cell sorting. The normal lung tissue was taken more than 3 cm from the tumor edge. Three rounds of nested PCR, following a modified ARM-PCR protocol, produced the TCRbeta library. TCRdb re-derived calls from the multiplex PCR reads in MiXCR, one entry per CDR3 protein. In the table there are about 43,000 distinct CDR3 sequences, around three fifths of which are singletons. Sequencing used distant non-tumor lung tissue. Receptors originate from a man over 45 with non-small cell lung cancer.

A remark on this clonotype: This clone may be a read error of a much larger clone one base away. The V call is TRBV7-9, the J call TRBJ1-2; 8 bases are shared with TRBD1. J gave up 12 bases and V 5 bases, and 14 bases lay outside the gene matches. The CDR3 is 14 amino acids. Germline CDR1 SEHNR, CDR2 FQNEAQ (reference sequence). The chain's CDR3 is CASSQEQGEGGHTF. The CDR3 region has the DNA TGTGCCAGCAGCCAGGAACAGGGGGAAGGCGGCCACACCTTC.

Turning to this clonotype: Possible read error: a much larger clone is one base away. This chain uses TRBV30 with TRBJ1-3; D might be TRBD1 (6 bases). The CDR3 consists of 13 residues. The germline gives CDR1 GTSNPN, CDR2 SVGIG (reference sequence). V dropped 3 bases and J dropped 6 bases, with 12 bases sitting between them. The CDR3: CAWSTGPENTIYF. The DNA of the CDR3 is TGTGCCTGGAGCACAGGGCCTGAAAACACCATATATTTT.

On this clonotype: One junction end does not reproduce the germline sequence, and a read error may be involved. The chain combines TRBV5-1 with TRBJ1-1; TRBD1 aligns across 10 bases. Germline-derived CDR1 and CDR2 are SGHRS and YFSETQ. The CDR3 loop spans 14 amino acids. CDR3 coding DNA: TGCGCCAGCAGCTCCGTGACAGGGGGCACTGAAGCCTTCTTT. It specifies CASSSVTGGTEAFF.

The V and J genes are TRBV5-1 and TRBJ2-5; 7 nucleotides line up with TRBD1. This CDR3 has 15 residues. J was trimmed by 3 bases and V by 7 bases; bases with no gene match: 12. The germline gives CDR1 SGHRS, CDR2 YFSETQ. CDR3 sequence reads: CASGVQGRDKETQYF. CDR3 DNA sequence: TGCGCCAGCGGCGTACAGGGGCGAGATAAAGAGACCCAGTACTTC.

The chain recombines TRBV6-5 with TRBJ1-2; no firm D call. Germline V gene sequence: CDR1 MNHEY, CDR2 SVGAGI. V was trimmed by 0 bases and J by 4 bases, leaving 15 bases between them. The length of the CDR3 is 16 residues. This chain's CDR3 is CASSYSGVAPIYGYTF. CDR3 DNA sequence: TGTGCCAGCAGTTACTCGGGCGTCGCCCCTATCTATGGCTACACCTTC.

This clonotype was counted between two and nine times. A much larger clone sits a single nucleotide away, making a read error possible. The genes are TRBV12-3 or TRBV12-4 and TRBJ1-5; D ambiguous. The CDR3 runs 12 residues. This CDR3 is CTSSLGNQPQHF. In DNA, the CDR3 is TGTACCAGCAGTTTAGGCAATCAGCCCCAGCATTTT.

This clonotype came up a few times. A much larger clone differs from this one at a single base, so this may be a read error. The chain uses TRBV20-1 and TRBJ2-7; maybe TRBD1 (6 bases). This CDR3 has 13 amino acids. Germline values: CDR1 DFQATT, CDR2 SNEGSKA (reference sequence). The CDR3 loop reads CRAIRWGLYEQYF. CDR3 DNA sequence: TGCAGAGCCATTCGTTGGGGGCTCTACGAGCAGTACTTC.

Comment on this clonotype: Given the absence of the conserved phenylalanine or tryptophan at the CDR3 end, a read error is likely. This rearrangement joins TRBV12-3 or TRBV12-4 to TRBJ1-6, with D perhaps TRBD1 (5 bases). CDR3 length equals 15 residues. The chain's CDR3 is CVSNYRREGNSPLHY. Here the CDR3 DNA reads TGTGTCAGCAATTACAGGCGAGAGGGCAATTCACCCCTCCACTAT.

The chain combines TRBV5-1 with TRBJ2-3; the match to TRBD2 covers 8 bases. The CDR3 loop spans 13 amino acids. Looked up from germline, CDR1 is SGHRS and CDR2 is YFSETQ. V was pared by 8 bases and J by 6 bases, with 8 bases of the junction left unmatched. The CDR3 is CASHSGSLDTQYF. For the CDR3, the DNA is TGCGCCAGTCACAGCGGGAGCCTGGATACGCAGTATTTT.

The sample holds many counts of this clonotype. The gene calls are TRBV6-6 and TRBJ2-1, with 9 bases fitting TRBD2. Germline CDR1 is MNHNY and CDR2 is SVGAGI (reference sequence). The CDR3 runs 15 residues. The V segment lost 5 bases and the J segment 7 bases; nucleotides outside the gene matches: 9. CDR3 residues: CASSRGASGANEQFF. CDR3 bases: TGTGCCAGCAGTAGAGGGGCTAGCGGGGCGAATGAGCAGTTCTTC.

Concerning this clonotype itself: Since a much larger clone is just one base distant, this may be a read error. The V and J genes are TRBV5-6 and TRBJ2-5; a weak D match, TRBD1 (6 bases). The germline V gene encodes CDR1 SGHDT and CDR2 YYEEEE. The CDR3 contains 15 residues. For the CDR3, the DNA is TGTGCCGGCAGCTTGGTCGACAGGTACCAAGAGACCCAGTACTTC. Translation gives CAGSLVDRYQETQYF.

By frequency in the sample, this clonotype is medium-sized. The rearrangement uses TRBV29-1 and TRBJ2-7; D not certain. Trimming stripped 1 base from V and 5 bases from J, with 9 bases between. In germline, CDR1 is SQVTM, CDR2 ANQGSEA. The CDR3 extends over 12 amino acids. CDR3 residues: CSVEGEADEQYF. The CDR3 nucleotides are TGCAGCGTTGAAGGAGAGGCTGACGAGCAGTACTTC.

CDR3 protein: CASNLDRYYEQFF. The CDR3 DNA follows: TGTGCCAGCAACTTAGACCGATACTATGAGCAGTTCTTC. This chain joins TRBV14 and TRBJ2-1, with unresolved D. The V end was cut by 7 bases, the J end by 8 bases, with 15 bases between. This CDR3 contains 13 residues. Germline loops: CDR1 SGHDN, CDR2 FVKESK.

The V and J genes are TRBV6-1 and TRBJ1-2; D perhaps matches TRBD1 (6 bases). Trimming left V 2 bases short and J 7 bases short, with 20 bases between. The CDR3 runs 16 residues. Germline V gene data show CDR1 as MNHNS and CDR2 as SASEGT. The DNA of the CDR3 is TGTGCCAGCAGTGAAAGCATCCTGACAGGTGGGAGTGGCTACACCTTC. It specifies CASSESILTGGSGYTF.

The chain employs TRBV27 and TRBJ1-2; D may be TRBD1 (5 bases). V was trimmed by 2 bases and J by 3 bases, leaving 10 bases between them. Germline V lookup: CDR1 MNHEY, CDR2 SMNVEV (reference sequence). The CDR3 length is 14 residues. In nucleotides, the CDR3 is TGTGCCAGCAGTTTAAAAGTGGGACACTATGGCTACACCTTC. Translating gives CASSLKVGHYGYTF.

This clonotype has only a few counts. A much more abundant neighbour one base away suggests this may be a read error. This chain joins TRBV7-9 and TRBJ2-4; TRBD1 might be the D (5 bases). There are 16 residues in the CDR3. Germline-derived CDR1 and CDR2 are SEHNR and FQNEAQ (reference sequence). The CDR3 nucleotides are TGTGCCAGCAGCCTAAGTCCGGTCCCAGGGCTGGACATTCGGTACTTC. It is translated as CASSLSPVPGLDIRYF.

The chain has TRBV5-1 and TRBJ2-3; 8 bases are a match to TRBD2. The ends lost 9 bases at V and 6 bases at J; junction bases unmatched: 9. The CDR3 sequence is 13 residues long. CDR1 and CDR2 from the germline V gene are SGHRS and YFSETQ. The chain's CDR3 is CANHSGSLDTQYF. The CDR3 DNA sequence: TGCGCCAATCACAGCGGGAGCCTGGATACGCAGTATTTT.

In this sample, this clonotype turned up once. The junction departs from the called germline gene at one end, perhaps through a read error. V usage is TRBV11-1 and J usage is TRBJ2-7, with 9 bases aligning to TRBD1. The CDR3 loop spans 15 amino acids. CDR1 is SGHAT, CDR2 FQDESV, per germline (reference sequence). CDR3 in DNA: TGTGCCAACAGTCAGGACAGGGGCTTCCTCTACGAGCAATACTTC. Translating it yields CANSQDRGFLYEQYF. The full variable domain, rest sourced from reference TRBV11-1 and TRBJ2-7, is EAEVAQSPRYKITEKSQAVAFWCDPISGHATLYWYRQILGQGPELLVQFQDESVVDDSQLPKDRFSAERLKGVDSTLKIQPAELGDSAMYLCANSQDRGFLYEQYFGPGTRLTVT.

Note on this clonotype: This may be a read error: a much more frequent sequence differs by one nucleotide. V is TRBV21-1 and J is TRBJ1-5; no DNA check was done on the table's D call, TRBD1. TRBV21-1 is designated a pseudogene. This CDR3 is built from 12 residues. Here the CDR3 reads CASSWGHQPQHF. The CDR3 bases are TGTGCCAGCAGCTGGGGGCATCAGCCCCAGCATTTT.